This paragraph reports one T cell receptor beta chain. Antigen unknown. V gave up 0 bases and J gave up 1 base, with 14 bases separating them. The germline V gene encodes CDR1 MGHDK and CDR2 SYGVNS. The CDR3 has 17 residues. Produced via immunoSEQ multiplex PCR; TCRdb's table is partial and in-frame only. The sample carries about 16,000 clones, around 83% recorded once. Processing released intraepithelial and lamina propria lymphocytes from the graft tissue. The sample belongs to a study of graft-versus-host responses after intestinal transplantation. Notes on the study in general: Recipient-marrow GvH clones were detected, some having first appeared in ileum or blood.

V usage is TRBV25-1 and J usage is TRBJ2-3; D is unresolved. The material was ileum tissue, obtained roughly 600 days after intestinal transplantation. The origin of this receptor is a human patient who received an intestinal transplant, so some T cells may come from the graft donor. CDR3 sequence reads: CASSEYLPPRGTDTQYF. The CDR3 DNA reads as TGTGCCAGCAGTGAATATTTGCCTCCCCGGGGCACAGATACGCAGTATTTT.